One and the same sample provided the 22 T cell receptor beta chains below, sequenced in a study of cytomegalovirus exposure and HLA in healthy donors. 60 Vbeta and 13 Jbeta primers were used in PCR. The data were produced by immunoSEQ multiplex PCR, yet TCRdb's version contains in-frame clones alone and is incomplete. The sample carries about 130,000 clones, around 70% recorded once. Sequenced: PBMCs. The receptors were gathered from a human donor in good health.

The rearrangement uses TRBV30 and TRBJ2-3; 9 bases are shared with TRBD2. V was clipped by 2 bases and J by 2 bases; unmatched bases: 8. The germline V gene has CDR1 GTSNPN and CDR2 SVGIG (reference sequence). The CDR3 has 16 amino acids. In DNA form, the CDR3 reads TGTGCCTGGAGTTACGGTCTAGCGGGGAACACAGATACGCAGTATTTT. It yields the protein CAWSYGLAGNTDTQYF.

The chain links TRBV11-2 to TRBJ2-1; 8 bases are shared with TRBD2. The CDR3 length is 15 residues. Per germline, CDR1 SGHAT and CDR2 FQNNGV. Germline trimming cut 6 bases from V and 6 bases from J; bases unmatched to any gene: 10. CDR3 DNA sequence: TGTGCCAGCAGACTCACCGGGGGGGCGAGCAATGAGCAGTTCTTC. This sequence encodes CASRLTGGASNEQFF. Combining the CDR3 with reference TRBV11-2 and TRBJ2-1 gives the whole variable domain EAGVAQSPRYKIIEKRQSVAFWCNPISGHATLYWYQQILGQGPKLLIQFQNNGVVDDSQLPKDRFSAERLKGVDSTLKIQPAKLEDSAVYLCASRLTGGASNEQFFGPGTRLTVL.

The chain joins TRBV27 to TRBJ2-2; D is possibly TRBD2 (6 bases). This CDR3 comprises 15 residues. Germline values: CDR1 MNHEY, CDR2 SMNVEV (reference sequence). The V gene lost 3 bases and the J gene lost 6 bases, with 14 bases spanning the gap. DNA of the CDR3: TGTGCCAGCAGTTTTGCGACGGGAGCTGCCGGGGAGCTGTTTTTT. Encoded protein: CASSFATGAAGELFF.

The chain employs TRBV6-5 and TRBJ1-6; 7 nucleotides line up with TRBD1. Looked up from germline, CDR1 is MNHEY and CDR2 is SVGAGI. CDR3 length: 15 residues. V shed 1 base, J shed 7 bases, and the junction held 4 bases outside the gene matches. In DNA form, the CDR3 reads TGTGCCAGCAGTTACTTCGGGGGACAGAATTCACCCCTCCACTTT. The encoded protein is CASSYFGGQNSPLHF.

This clone was counted between two and nine times. The chain has TRBV28 and TRBJ2-1; tentative D call: TRBD2 (6 bases). Germline V gene data show CDR1 as MDHEN and CDR2 as SYDVKM. Trimming took off 0 bases at V and 4 bases at J, with 10 bases between the two ends. The length of the CDR3 is 15 residues. The CDR3 region is CASSLWGEVYNEQFF. CDR3 DNA sequence: TGTGCCAGCAGTTTATGGGGGGAGGTTTACAATGAGCAGTTCTTC.

The chain links TRBV28 to TRBJ2-3; D ambiguous. V lost 5 bases and J 1 base, leaving 10 bases between the germline ends. The germline gives CDR1 MDHEN, CDR2 SYDVKM. The length of the CDR3 is 14 residues. CDR3 nucleotide sequence: TGTGCCAGCAGTAAACAGAGAGGCACAGATACGCAGTATTTT. Encoded protein: CASSKQRGTDTQYF.

The rearrangement links TRBV28 to TRBJ2-1; a weak D match, TRBD2 (5 bases). The ends were cut back, 5 bases at V and 8 bases at J, with 19 bases in the middle. The CDR3 is made up of 15 amino acids. CDR1 and CDR2 from the germline V gene are MDHEN and SYDVKM. DNA of the CDR3: TGTGCCAGCAGTCCCTCGACGCGGGCGGTGGATGAGCAGTTCTTC. Residues: CASSPSTRAVDEQFF. The complete variable domain, with remaining parts taken from reference TRBV28 and TRBJ2-1, reads DVKVTQSSRYLVKRTGEKVFLECVQDMDHENMFWYRQDPGLGLRLIYFSYDVKMKEKGDIPEGYSVSREKKERFSLILESASTNQTSMYLCASSPSTRAVDEQFFGPGTRLTVL.

V and J are TRBV30 and TRBJ1-2, with a tentative D call TRBD1 (6 bases). The CDR3 runs 12 residues. Trimming removed 2 bases from V and 8 bases from J, with 12 bases in between. Germline CDR1 is GTSNPN and CDR2 is SVGIG (reference sequence). CDR3 in amino acids: CAWSQGNVGYTF. Written as DNA, the CDR3 is TGTGCCTGGAGTCAGGGGAACGTCGGCTACACCTTC.

This rearrangement joins TRBV7-9 to TRBJ2-5, with 11 bases identical to TRBD2. CDR1 is SEHNR, CDR2 FQNEAQ, per germline (reference sequence). The junction had 9 bases not matched to a gene; V was cut back by 5 bases and J by 4 bases. The CDR3 consists of 16 residues. Here the CDR3 reads CASSPTTTSGRETQYF. The CDR3 nucleotides read TGTGCCAGCAGCCCAACGACAACTAGCGGGAGAGAGACCCAGTACTTC. Full variable domain (missing parts from reference TRBV7-9 and TRBJ2-5): DTGVSQNPRHKITKRGQNVTFRCDPISEHNRLYWYRQTLGQGPEFLTYFQNEAQLEKSRLLSDRFSAERPKGSFSTLEIQRTEQGDSAMYLCASSPTTTSGRETQYFGPGTRLLVL.

This clone was counted a single time. This chain uses TRBV7-9 with TRBJ1-2; 8 nucleotides match TRBD1. V lost 2 bases to trimming and J lost 7 bases; unmatched junction nucleotides: 9. The CDR3 runs to 15 residues. In germline, CDR1 is SEHNR, CDR2 FQNEAQ (reference sequence). The CDR3 coding sequence is TGTGCCAGCAGCTTAACAGGGGGTCCTGTAGGTGGCTACACCTTC. This encodes CASSLTGGPVGGYTF. Looking up the rest from reference TRBV7-9 and TRBJ1-2 gives the full variable domain: DTGVSQNPRHKITKRGQNVTFRCDPISEHNRLYWYRQTLGQGPEFLTYFQNEAQLEKSRLLSDRFSAERPKGSFSTLEIQRTEQGDSAMYLCASSLTGGPVGGYTFGSGTRLTVV.

This clone was seen a single time. The V call is TRBV28, the J call TRBJ1-5; possibly TRBD1 for D (5 bases). The germline gives CDR1 MDHEN, CDR2 SYDVKM. The V gene lost 3 bases and the J gene lost 7 bases, with 13 bases spanning the gap. This CDR3 has 14 amino acids. The CDR3 DNA sequence: TGTGCCAGCAGTTTGATGGACACTCGGCAGCCCCAGCATTTT. Translated, it gives CASSLMDTRQPQHF.

The chain recombines TRBV15 with TRBJ2-7; 9 bases are a match to TRBD1. CDR1 and CDR2 (germline): LNHNV, YYDKDF (reference sequence). The CDR3 consists of 15 residues. V lost 3 bases and J lost 3; bases outside the gene matches: 6. CDR3 nucleotide sequence: TGTGCCACCAGCAGGACGGGACAGGGTGACTACGAGCAGTACTTC. It encodes CATSRTGQGDYEQYF. Looking up the rest from reference TRBV15 and TRBJ2-7 gives the full variable domain: DAMVIQNPRYQVTQFGKPVTLSCSQTLNHNVMYWYQQKSSQAPKLLFHYYDKDFNNEADTPDNFQSRRPNTSFCFLDIRSPGLGDTAMYLCATSRTGQGDYEQYFGPGTRLTVT.

The chain uses TRBV19 and TRBJ2-3, with D possibly being TRBD2 (6 bases). The germline gives CDR1 LNHDA, CDR2 SQIVND (reference sequence). Trimming took 1 base from V and 3 from J, leaving 11 bases between them. CDR3 length: 15 residues. This chain's CDR3 is CASSIAGVGTDTQYF. In DNA form, the CDR3 reads TGTGCCAGTAGTATAGCGGGAGTGGGGACAGATACGCAGTATTTT.

CDR3 bases: TGTGCCAGCAGGCCAGGACAGGGCCACACTGAAGCTTTCTTT. Residues: CASRPGQGHTEAFF. The V gene is TRBV7-9, the J gene TRBJ1-1; 8 bases match TRBD1. The germline V gene encodes CDR1 SEHNR and CDR2 FQNEAQ (reference sequence). This CDR3 is built from 14 residues. V trimming: 6 bases; J trimming: 3 bases; junction bases outside the gene matches: 6. The variable domain in full, with the rest retrieved from reference TRBV7-9 and TRBJ1-1, is DTGVSQNPRHKITKRGQNVTFRCDPISEHNRLYWYRQTLGQGPEFLTYFQNEAQLEKSRLLSDRFSAERPKGSFSTLEIQRTEQGDSAMYLCASRPGQGHTEAFFGQGTRLTVV.

This clone turned up a few times. The genes are TRBV5-6 and TRBJ2-2, with D possibly TRBD2 on 5 matching bases. The CDR3 has 14 amino acids. V lost 4 bases, J lost 4 bases, and 11 bases lay in between. Germline-derived CDR1 and CDR2 are SGHDT and YYEEEE. This chain's CDR3 is CASSLDAGTGELFF. The CDR3 coding sequence is TGTGCCAGCAGCCTCGACGCGGGCACCGGGGAGCTGTTTTTT.

The V gene is TRBV6-6, the J gene TRBJ2-7; no firm D call. Per germline, CDR1 MNHNY and CDR2 SVGAGI (reference sequence). The V end lost 5 bases, the J end lost 3 bases, and 11 bases lay between the germline ends. The CDR3 consists of 13 residues. The CDR3 DNA sequence: TGTGCCAGCAGTATACTACCCCGCTACGAGCAGTACTTC. This translates into CASSILPRYEQYF.

This chain connects TRBV5-1 to TRBJ2-1; 8 bases map to TRBD2. V dropped 5 bases and J dropped 0; count of bases not matched to a gene: 7. Germline V CDR1 and CDR2: SGHRS, YFSETQ. CDR3 length equals 16 residues. The CDR3 spells CASRYGSGVSYNEQFF. The CDR3, as DNA: TGCGCCAGCAGATACGGTAGCGGGGTCTCCTACAATGAGCAGTTCTTC.

The chain couples TRBV19 to TRBJ1-5, with a tentative D call TRBD1 (5 bases). The V gene lost 1 base and the J gene lost 4 bases, with 8 bases spanning the gap. Germline V gene sequence: CDR1 LNHDA, CDR2 SQIVND (reference sequence). CDR3 length equals 14 residues. CDR3 nucleotides: TGTGCCAGTAGTATAGTCAGGGTAAATCAGCCCCAGCATTTT. This codes for CASSIVRVNQPQHF.

This chain links TRBV27 with TRBJ1-3; D uncertain. V lost 5 bases to trimming and J lost 7 bases, with 12 bases between them. The CDR3 sequence is 13 residues long. CDR1 MNHEY and CDR2 SMNVEV come from the germline V gene (reference sequence). CDR3 loop: CASSPSYRNTIYF. CDR3 DNA sequence: TGTGCCAGCAGTCCCTCTTATCGTAACACCATATATTTT.

The gene calls are TRBV5-4 and TRBJ1-2; D gene unclear. This CDR3 comprises 14 residues. Per the germline V gene, CDR1 is SGHNT and CDR2 is YYREEE (reference sequence). V was shortened by 2 bases and J by 3 bases, with 11 bases between the two germline ends. The CDR3 DNA sequence: TGTGCCAGCAGCTTACGCAGCGGTTACTATGGCTACACCTTC. Its protein product is CASSLRSGYYGYTF.

The chain combines TRBV6-1 with TRBJ2-3, with D tentatively TRBD1 (5 bases). Looked up from germline, CDR1 is MNHNS and CDR2 is SASEGT. The V end lost 1 base, the J end lost 3 bases, and 11 bases lay between the germline ends. The CDR3 length is 15 residues. The CDR3 bases are TGTGCCAGCAGTGAAGGTGGCCACAGGACAGATACGCAGTATTTT. Residues: CASSEGGHRTDTQYF.

This rearrangement joins TRBV27 to TRBJ2-5, with 7 nucleotides matching TRBD1. The tail of the sequence fits TRBJ2-7 better, so the J call may be wrong. The CDR3 covers 14 residues. CDR1 MNHEY and CDR2 SMNVEV come from the germline V gene (reference sequence). CDR3 amino acids: CASSRQGGPYEQYF. Here the CDR3 DNA reads TGTGCCAGCAGCCGACAGGGCGGGCCCTACGAGCAGTACTTC.